These 23 T cell receptor beta chains came from one sample sequenced in a study of PD-1 blockade in mismatch repair-deficient tumors. Method: immunoSEQ multiplex PCR; TCRdb's copy keeps in-frame clones and lacks some. The table has 90,000 to 120,000 clones, 70% to 85% seen once; the top ten hold roughly 6.3%. Sample: peripheral blood, taken approximately 8 months after starting pembrolizumab. The receptors were gathered from an adult with mismatch repair-deficient cancer.

This clone has a handful of counts. The gene calls are TRBV6-6 and TRBJ2-5; possibly TRBD1 for D (7 bases). In germline, CDR1 is MNHNY, CDR2 SVGAGI (reference sequence). The V and J ends lost 6 bases and 4 bases respectively, with 12 bases between them. The CDR3 has 13 amino acids. CDR3 loop: CASSQGGGETQYF. CDR3 nucleotide sequence: TGTGCCAGCAGCCAGGGGGGAGGAGAGACCCAGTACTTC.

This chain uses TRBV6-6 with TRBJ2-6; a possible D gene is TRBD1 (6 bases). The germline V gene encodes CDR1 MNHNY and CDR2 SVGAGI (reference sequence). The length of the CDR3 is 16 residues. Trimming left V 7 bases short and J 2 bases short, with 15 bases between. The CDR3 sequence is CASIDQGMAGANVLTF. CDR3 nucleotides: TGTGCCAGCATTGACCAGGGGATGGCTGGGGCCAACGTCCTGACTTTC.

This clone was picked up many times. The rearrangement uses TRBV29-1 and TRBJ2-7; 9 bases map to TRBD1. V lost 6 bases and J lost 1; bases outside the gene matches: 7. The CDR3 has 14 residues. Germline values: CDR1 SQVTM, CDR2 ANQGSEA. Here the CDR3 reads CSVDTGTGSYEQYF. The CDR3 DNA reads as TGCAGCGTAGACACCGGGACAGGGTCCTACGAGCAGTACTTC.

In this sample, this clone turned up once. V and J are TRBV19 and TRBJ1-4; 9 nucleotides align to TRBD1. V gave up 7 bases and J gave up 8 bases; unmatched junction bases: 8. This CDR3 contains 14 residues. Germline V gives CDR1 LNHDA, CDR2 SQIVND (reference sequence). DNA of the CDR3: TGTGCCAGTACCGTTACAGGGGGCATAGAAAAACTGTTTTTT. It codes for CASTVTGGIEKLFF.

This chain connects TRBV27 to TRBJ2-5; 8 bases match TRBD1. Per the germline V gene, CDR1 is MNHEY and CDR2 is SMNVEV (reference sequence). The length of the CDR3 is 16 residues. Trimming cost V 2 bases and J 5 bases; bases outside gene matches: 10. CDR3 in DNA: TGTGCCAGCAGTTTAAGGACAGGGCCCCCGTGGGAGACCCAGTACTTC. Its translation is CASSLRTGPPWETQYF.

This clone was recorded only once. The chain is built from TRBV9 and TRBJ2-5; 7 bases line up with TRBD2. CDR3 length equals 14 residues. V was clipped by 4 bases and J by 3 bases; unmatched bases: 6. The germline V gene encodes CDR1 SGDLS and CDR2 YYNGEE. The CDR3 sequence is CASSSGTIKETQYF. The CDR3 DNA follows: TGTGCCAGCAGCTCAGGGACTATTAAAGAGACCCAGTACTTC.

There are a few counts of this clone. The CDR3 loop is CASRGTSLADYEQFF. Here the CDR3 DNA reads TGTGCCAGCAGGGGGACTAGCCTTGCCGATTATGAGCAGTTCTTC. This chain connects TRBV27 to TRBJ2-1; 9 bases are shared with TRBD2. J gave up 8 bases and V 6 bases, and 11 bases lay outside the gene matches. CDR3 length: 15 amino acids. Germline lookup yields CDR1 MNHEY and CDR2 SMNVEV (reference sequence).

The rearrangement links TRBV5-1 to TRBJ1-2; tentative D call: TRBD1 (6 bases). V was pared by 4 bases and J by 8 bases, with 12 bases between. This CDR3 region has 12 residues. Germline CDR1 and CDR2: SGHRS and YFSETQ. The CDR3 reads CASSPDSYGYTF. The CDR3 nucleotides read TGCGCCAGCAGCCCGGACAGCTACGGCTACACCTTC. The variable domain in full, with the rest retrieved from reference TRBV5-1 and TRBJ1-2, is KAGVTQTPRYLIKTRGQQVTLSCSPISGHRSVSWYQQTPGQGLQFLFEYFSETQRNKGNFPGRFSGRQFSNSRSEMNVSTLELGDSALYLCASSPDSYGYTFGSGTRLTVV.

V and J are TRBV6-5 and TRBJ2-1; 12 bases are shared with TRBD2. The CDR3 totals 15 residues. The ends lost 6 bases at V and 2 bases at J; junction bases unmatched: 2. CDR1 and CDR2 (germline): MNHEY, SVGAGI. The CDR3 protein is CASSRTSGAYNEQFF. CDR3 bases: TGTGCCAGCAGCCGGACTAGCGGGGCCTACAATGAGCAGTTCTTC.

The chain has TRBV13 and TRBJ2-2; D is possibly TRBD2 (5 bases). The length of the CDR3 is 16 residues. Per germline, CDR1 PRHDT and CDR2 FYEKMQ (reference sequence). Trimming pared 4 bases from V and 2 bases from J, leaving 14 bases between. CDR3 protein: CASSSPGLGNTGELFF. CDR3 in DNA: TGTGCCAGCAGCTCTCCAGGACTGGGAAACACCGGGGAGCTGTTTTTT.

The chain recombines TRBV28 with TRBJ1-5, with a possible D match to TRBD1 (6 bases). V lost 6 bases and J 4 bases, leaving 13 bases between the germline ends. This CDR3 contains 14 residues. Germline values: CDR1 MDHEN, CDR2 SYDVKM. DNA of the CDR3: TGTGCCAGCAGGGGGGCGGGGATAAATCAGCCCCAGCATTTT. Translation: CASRGAGINQPQHF.

This chain connects TRBV29-1 to TRBJ2-5, with 8 nucleotides matching TRBD1. Trimming removed 2 bases from V and 5 bases from J; junction bases left unmatched: 4. Germline V gives CDR1 SQVTM, CDR2 ANQGSEA. This CDR3 is 13 amino acids long. CDR3 bases: TGCAGCGTTGAACGGACAGGGACCGAGACCCAGTACTTC. This encodes CSVERTGTETQYF.

The genes are TRBV11-2 and TRBJ2-2, with a tentative D call TRBD2 (6 bases). The CDR3 totals 15 residues. V was trimmed by 5 bases and J by 5 bases, leaving 15 bases between them. Germline V CDR1 and CDR2: SGHAT, FQNNGV. This CDR3 is CASSPPFGGTGELFF. The CDR3 DNA follows: TGTGCCAGCAGCCCCCCTTTCGGGGGTACCGGGGAGCTGTTTTTT.

The CDR3: CASSEGRNQPQHF. CDR3 sequence (DNA): TGTGCCAGCAGTGAGGGTCGGAATCAGCCCCAGCATTTT. The genes are TRBV11-2 and TRBJ1-5; D is uncertain. CDR3 size: 13 residues. Germline loops: CDR1 SGHAT, CDR2 FQNNGV. The germline V and J ends were trimmed by 6 bases and 4 bases, with 10 bases remaining between them.

The chain is built from TRBV11-1 and TRBJ1-3; D remains unclear. The ends were cut back, 2 bases at V and 2 bases at J, with 10 bases in the middle. Germline CDR1 and CDR2: SGHAT and FQDESV (reference sequence). The CDR3 totals 15 residues. The CDR3 reads CASSLSDGPGNTIYF. The DNA for the CDR3 is TGTGCCAGCAGCTTATCAGACGGTCCTGGAAACACCATATATTTT.

This sequence joins TRBV2 and TRBJ1-1; the match to TRBD1 covers 7 bases. The CDR3 extends over 15 amino acids. Germline V CDR1 and CDR2: SNHLY, FYNNEI. The trim removed 2 bases at V and 0 bases at J, leaving 3 bases unmatched. The CDR3 DNA follows: TGTGCCAGCAGTGAACTGGGACAGTTGAACACTGAAGCTTTCTTT. Protein sequence: CASSELGQLNTEAFF.

The chain couples TRBV7-6 to TRBJ2-1; TRBD2 agrees at 13 bases. V lost 2 bases and J lost 4; bases outside the gene matches: 2. The CDR3 totals 16 residues. Germline V lookup: CDR1 SGHVS, CDR2 FNYEAQ. CDR3 region: CASSLTSGRAYNEQFF. As DNA, the CDR3 is TGTGCCAGCAGCTTAACTAGCGGGAGGGCGTACAATGAGCAGTTCTTC.

This chain uses TRBV4-1 with TRBJ2-5; unclear D gene. This CDR3 contains 12 residues. The V gene lost 0 bases and the J gene lost 5 bases, with 4 bases spanning the gap. Per the germline V gene, CDR1 is MGHRA and CDR2 is YSYEKL. This CDR3 is CASSQDRETQYF. The CDR3 region has the DNA TGCGCCAGCAGCCAAGATCGGGAGACCCAGTACTTC.

The chain carries TRBV6-4 and TRBJ2-1; a possible D gene is TRBD1 (6 bases). The germline gives CDR1 MRHNA, CDR2 SNTAGT. The length of the CDR3 is 14 residues. V gave up 0 bases and J gave up 8 bases, with 11 bases separating them. The CDR3 DNA follows: TGTGCCAGCAGTGACTCCAACTGGACAGATGAGCAGTTCTTC. It translates to CASSDSNWTDEQFF.

This chain links TRBV6-1 with TRBJ2-1, with 8 bases fitting TRBD2. The germline V gene has CDR1 MNHNS and CDR2 SASEGT. Trimming removed 3 bases from V and 7 bases from J; junction bases left unmatched: 8. The CDR3 extends over 15 amino acids. Here the CDR3 DNA reads TGTGCCAGCAGTGATTCGGGACTAGATATAAATGAGCAGTTCTTC. Its translation is CASSDSGLDINEQFF.

The chain carries TRBV7-9 and TRBJ2-1, with TRBD2 identical over 8 bases. The CDR3 consists of 16 residues. From germline, CDR1 is SEHNR and CDR2 FQNEAQ (reference sequence). J gave up 7 bases and V 0 bases, and 8 bases lay outside the gene matches. DNA of the CDR3: TGTGCCAGCAGCTTAGCTCTCACCCAGCGGGGGAATGAGCAGTTCTTC. Amino acid sequence: CASSLALTQRGNEQFF.

The rearrangement links TRBV4-2 to TRBJ2-7, with TRBD2 identical over 11 bases. Germline V lookup: CDR1 LGHNA, CDR2 YNFKEQ. The CDR3 spans 15 residues. V lost 1 base, J lost 5 bases, and 4 bases stayed unmatched. The CDR3 DNA reads as TGTGCCAGCAGCCAAGGTCTAGCGGGAGGCAACGAGCAGTACTTC. This gives the protein CASSQGLAGGNEQYF.

V and J are TRBV9 and TRBJ1-1; D call uncertain. The CDR3 loop spans 13 amino acids. Germline lookup yields CDR1 SGDLS and CDR2 YYNGEE. Deletions cut 2 bases from V and 5 bases from J, with 10 bases between. In DNA form, the CDR3 reads TGTGCCAGCAGCGTTTTTCAGGAGACTGAAGCTTTCTTT. Its translation is CASSVFQETEAFF. The whole variable domain, filled in from reference TRBV9 and TRBJ1-1, reads DSGVTQTPKHLITATGQRVTLRCSPRSGDLSVYWYQQSLDQGLQFLIQYYNGEERAKGNILERFSAQQFPDLHSELNLSSLELGDSALYFCASSVFQETEAFFGQGTRLTVV.